These 10 T cell receptor beta chains were all obtained from the same sample, sequenced in a study of blood T cells in healthy people across ages. A second PCR, run for about 7 to 12 cycles, used a sample-barcoded 5' primer plus a J-beta primer mix. MiXCR, applied by TCRdb to the 5' RACE reads, yields one record per CDR3 protein. The repertoire holds approximately 790,000 distinct CDR3 sequences, with around 68% as singletons. Input material: blood. The receptors here all came from a man in his thirties or forties in good health.

V is TRBV7-9 and J is TRBJ1-1; D unclear. Germline CDR1 reads SEHNR; CDR2 reads FQNEAQ (reference sequence). With 5 bases removed from V and 9 bases from J, the gap between germline ends came to 13 bases. The CDR3 contains 12 residues. This chain's CDR3 is CASSAAGSQAFF. The DNA of the CDR3 is TGTGCCAGCAGCGCCGCCGGGTCCCAAGCTTTCTTT.

The sample holds one count of this clonotype. The chain links TRBV7-2 to TRBJ2-5, with 7 bases fitting TRBD2. Germline trimming cut 2 bases from V and 10 bases from J; bases unmatched to any gene: 19. The CDR3 runs 17 residues. Germline V gives CDR1 SGHTA, CDR2 FQGNSA. The CDR3 spells CASSLRGPAGQGRNQYF. In DNA form, the CDR3 reads TGTGCCAGCAGCTTACGTGGCCCAGCGGGGCAAGGGAGGAACCAGTACTTC. Full variable domain (rest looked up from reference TRBV7-2 and TRBJ2-5): GAGVSQSPSNKVTEKGKDVELRCDPISGHTALYWYRQSLGQGLEFLIYFQGNSAPDKSGLPSDRFSAERTGGSVSTLTIQRTQQEDSAVYLCASSLRGPAGQGRNQYFGPGTRLLVL.

The chain combines TRBV6-2 or TRBV6-3 with TRBJ2-6, with 10 bases identical to TRBD2. The CDR3 consists of 19 residues. CDR1 and CDR2 from the germline V gene are MNHEY and SVGEGT. J gave up 0 bases and V 4 bases, and 9 bases lay outside the gene matches. This chain's CDR3 is CASSSLAGDRRSGANVLTF. CDR3 sequence (DNA): TGTGCCAGCAGTTCCCTAGCGGGGGACCGCCGCTCTGGGGCCAACGTCCTGACTTTC.

The gene calls are TRBV4-2 and TRBJ1-6; TRBD1 might be the D (6 bases). The germline CDR1 and CDR2 sequences are LGHNA and YNFKEQ. The CDR3 length is 15 residues. Trimming removed 2 bases at V and 8 bases at J, with 13 bases between. CDR3 DNA sequence: TGTGCCAGCAGCCAAACTACAGGGTTCGATTCACCCCTCCACTTT. Encoded protein: CASSQTTGFDSPLHF.

The V gene is TRBV4-3, the J gene TRBJ2-4; D possibly matches TRBD1 or TRBD2 (5 bases each). V gave up 3 bases and J gave up 0 bases, with 15 bases separating them. Germline CDR1 LGHNA, CDR2 YSLEER. This CDR3 contains 17 residues. The CDR3 spells CASSQGTTYIAKNIQYF. The CDR3 DNA sequence: TGCGCCAGCAGCCAGGGGACGACTTACATAGCCAAAAACATTCAGTACTTC.

This rearrangement joins TRBV28 to TRBJ2-2, with D maybe TRBD2 (6 bases). Per the germline V gene, CDR1 is MDHEN and CDR2 is SYDVKM. Trimming left V 6 bases short and J 8 bases short, with 13 bases between. The CDR3 is 13 amino acids. CDR3 amino acids: CASRTRGTGELFF. CDR3 sequence (DNA): TGTGCCAGCAGAACACGCGGGACTGGGGAGCTGTTTTTT.

The genes are TRBV29-1 and TRBJ2-1, with 8 bases matching TRBD1. CDR1 and CDR2 from the germline V gene are SQVTM and ANQGSEA. Germline trimming cut 6 bases from V and 5 bases from J; bases unmatched to any gene: 9. The CDR3 is made up of 14 amino acids. The CDR3 coding sequence is TGCAGCGTGGACAGGGTAGAGAGGGACAATGAGCAGTTCTTC. Residues: CSVDRVERDNEQFF.

The CDR3: CSVETGGGSGKLFF. For the CDR3, the DNA is TGCAGCGTTGAAACCGGGGGAGGAAGTGGAAAACTGTTTTTT. This chain links TRBV29-1 with TRBJ1-4; D might be TRBD1 (5 bases). V was shortened by 2 bases and J by 10 bases, with 17 bases between the two germline ends. The CDR3 has 14 residues. Germline V lookup: CDR1 SQVTM, CDR2 ANQGSEA.

In this sample, this clonotype turned up once. The chain joins TRBV20-1 to TRBJ2-4; 12 bases are a match to TRBD2. Per the germline V gene, CDR1 is DFQATT and CDR2 is SNEGSKA (reference sequence). This CDR3 has 18 residues. V lost 1 base to trimming and J lost 0 bases; unmatched junction nucleotides: 7. The DNA for the CDR3 is TGCAGTGCTAGAGGGACTAGCGGGGAGCTACTAGCCAAAAACATTCAGTACTTC. Its translation: CSARGTSGELLAKNIQYF.

This clonotype was found a few times. The CDR3 DNA reads TGCAGCGTGCCCAGCGGGGGGTTCAATGAGCAGTTCTTC. Its translation is CSVPSGGFNEQFF. The rearrangement uses TRBV29-1 and TRBJ2-1; 9 bases agree with TRBD2. CDR1 is SQVTM, CDR2 ANQGSEA, per germline. This CDR3 is built from 13 residues. The V gene end was trimmed by 6 bases and the J gene end by 6 bases; junction bases not matched to a gene: 6.